This entry lists 14 T cell receptor beta chains sequenced from one sample in a study of T cell responses to AZD1222 COVID-19 vaccine. Profiled with immunoSEQ multiplex PCR; TCRdb holds only in-frame clones, not every one. Of 150,000 to 200,000 clones detected, around 93% appear once; the ten largest clones hold roughly 10%. The sequenced sample was peripheral blood, obtained on day 0 of AZD1222 vaccination. These receptors all stem from an adult in good health.

The chain employs TRBV9 and TRBJ1-6, with D tentatively TRBD1 (5 bases). This CDR3 spans 16 amino acids. Trimming removed 3 bases from V and 7 bases from J, with 17 bases in between. Germline loops: CDR1 SGDLS, CDR2 YYNGEE. The CDR3 loop reads CASSEGGGLSNSPLHF. DNA for the CDR3: TGTGCCAGCAGCGAGGGCGGGGGACTCTCCAATTCACCCCTCCACTTT.

The genes are TRBV20-1 and TRBJ2-7; 9 bases match TRBD2. V was pared by 5 bases and J by 6 bases, with 14 bases of the junction left unmatched. The CDR3 covers 15 residues. Per the germline V gene, CDR1 is DFQATT and CDR2 is SNEGSKA (reference sequence). CDR3 protein: CSARASGTSRREQYF. The CDR3 DNA reads as TGCAGTGCTCGTGCTAGCGGGACATCCCGCCGCGAGCAGTACTTC.

V gene TRBV11-2 combines with J gene TRBJ1-5, with TRBD1 matching 9 bases. This CDR3 contains 15 residues. The V and J ends lost 5 bases and 6 bases, in that order; junction bases with no gene match: 8. The germline CDR1 and CDR2 sequences are SGHAT and FQNNGV. CDR3 amino acids: CASSLRTGAFQPQHF. CDR3 nucleotide sequence: TGTGCCAGCAGCCTCCGGACAGGGGCTTTTCAGCCCCAGCATTTT.

This clone appeared once. V and J are TRBV3-1 (or the pseudogene TRBV3-2) and TRBJ2-1; 7 bases are a match to TRBD2. The CDR3 length is 15 residues. Germline-derived CDR1 and CDR2 are LGHDT and YNNKEL (reference sequence). V was clipped by 3 bases and J by 1 base; unmatched bases: 3. The DNA of the CDR3 is TGTGCCAGCAGCCACTCACTAGCGTCCTACAATGAGCAGTTCTTC. It yields the protein CASSHSLASYNEQFF.

The V and J genes are TRBV19 and TRBJ2-7; 7 positions match TRBD1. The germline V gene has CDR1 LNHDA and CDR2 SQIVND (reference sequence). CDR3 length: 17 residues. The V and J ends lost 3 bases and 1 base, in that order; junction bases with no gene match: 12. The CDR3, as DNA: TGTGCCAGTAGTATTTCCGCCGGGACAGCGTTTTCCTACGAGCAGTACTTC. It codes for CASSISAGTAFSYEQYF.

The J gene is TRBJ1-5, the V gene TRBV4-1; D perhaps matches TRBD1 (6 bases). Trimming stripped 3 bases from V and 3 bases from J, with 9 bases between. There are 14 residues in the CDR3. The germline gives CDR1 MGHRA, CDR2 YSYEKL. Written as DNA, the CDR3 is TGCGCCAGCAGCCAGCCAGGGGTCAATCAGCCCCAGCATTTT. The encoded protein is CASSQPGVNQPQHF.

The gene calls are TRBV7-8 and TRBJ2-7; 12 nucleotides agree with TRBD2. The CDR3 sequence is 15 residues long. V shed 5 bases, J shed 6 bases, and the junction held 8 bases outside the gene matches. Germline assignment: CDR1 SGHVS and CDR2 FQNEAQ. For the CDR3, the DNA is TGTGCCAGCAGCCCCCGGACTAGCGGGATGTTCGAGCAGTACTTC. This gives the protein CASSPRTSGMFEQYF.

The rearrangement uses TRBV18 and TRBJ2-3; no clear D. The V end lost 0 bases, the J end lost 6 bases, and 10 bases lay between the germline ends. The CDR3 is 14 amino acids. CDR1 and CDR2 from the germline V gene are KGHSH and LQKENI. This chain's CDR3 is CASSPPSVPDTQYF. CDR3 nucleotides: TGTGCCAGCTCACCACCGAGCGTCCCGGATACGCAGTATTTT.

This chain joins TRBV19 and TRBJ1-5, with 7 bases that match TRBD1. Germline trimming cut 5 bases from V and 1 base from J; bases unmatched to any gene: 2. This CDR3 is built from 14 residues. The germline gives CDR1 LNHDA, CDR2 SQIVND (reference sequence). In DNA, the CDR3 is TGTGCCAGTAGTGTGGGACAGAGCAATCAGCCCCAGCATTTT. It is translated as CASSVGQSNQPQHF.

The rearrangement uses TRBV5-1 and TRBJ2-1, with a possible D match to TRBD2 (6 bases). The V gene lost 3 bases and the J gene lost 5 bases, with 18 bases spanning the gap. The CDR3 is made up of 16 amino acids. Germline CDR1 is SGHRS and CDR2 is YFSETQ. CDR3 nucleotides: TGCGCCAGCAGCTGGGCTAGCGTGAGGGTACACAATGAGCAGTTCTTC. It translates to CASSWASVRVHNEQFF.

The chain is built from TRBV15 and TRBJ2-3, with 11 nucleotides matching TRBD2. The CDR3 is 16 residues long. CDR1 LNHNV and CDR2 YYDKDF come from the germline V gene (reference sequence). With V trimmed by 5 bases and J by 0 bases, 4 bases remained unmatched. CDR3 DNA: TGTGCCACCAGCCGTGGGACTAGCGGTAGCACAGATACGCAGTATTTT. Protein: CATSRGTSGSTDTQYF. The full variable domain, completed using reference TRBV15 and TRBJ2-3, is DAMVIQNPRYQVTQFGKPVTLSCSQTLNHNVMYWYQQKSSQAPKLLFHYYDKDFNNEADTPDNFQSRRPNTSFCFLDIRSPGLGDTAMYLCATSRGTSGSTDTQYFGPGTRLTVL.

The rearrangement links TRBV5-1 to TRBJ2-3; either TRBD1 or TRBD2 may supply D (5 bases each). This CDR3 spans 16 amino acids. V lost 0 bases to trimming and J lost 2 bases, with 13 bases between them. Germline CDR1 and CDR2: SGHRS and YFSETQ. The CDR3 is CASSLVGGLPTDTQYF. The CDR3 DNA follows: TGCGCCAGCAGCTTGGTTGGGGGTCTCCCCACAGATACGCAGTATTTT.

This chain connects TRBV18 to TRBJ2-7; D possibly corresponds to TRBD1 (5 bases). Germline V gene lookup returns CDR1 KGHSH and CDR2 LQKENI. The CDR3 is 14 amino acids. Trimming removed 0 bases from V and 4 bases from J, with 10 bases in between. CDR3 DNA sequence: TGTGCCAGCTCACCACCGTCAGGGTTGTACGAGCAGTACTTC. Its protein is CASSPPSGLYEQYF.

Remarks on this clone: The germline gene is not matched at one end of the junction; a read error may be the cause. V usage is TRBV20-1 and J usage is TRBJ2-7; D uncertain. The CDR3 totals 11 residues. Germline-derived CDR1 and CDR2 are DFQATT and SNEGSKA (reference sequence). CDR3 nucleotide sequence: TGCAGTGCTGGAGACATCCCCGAGCAGTACTTC. Translated, it gives CSAGDIPEQYF.